One T cell receptor beta chain is described in this entry. What it binds is unknown. This CDR3 region has 16 residues. V was clipped by 3 bases and J by 7 bases, with 20 bases between them. Germline assignment: CDR1 SGHRS and CDR2 YFSETQ. These data originate in a study of identical twins. Findings and limits, study-wide: Fewer insertions marked abundant cord blood beta clonotypes; young adult naive trended weakly, memory not at all.

TCRdb re-called the 5' RACE reads through MiXCR, storing one row per CDR3 protein. There are 200,000 to 250,000 distinct CDR3 sequences in the sample; about an eighth occur only once, and 4% to 5% lies in the top ten. The data also belong to a second study, concerning yellow fever vaccine responses in identical twins. Per that paper: Reportedly, twins' vaccine T cell responses looked partly convergent and partly personalized.

The sequence derives from a woman younger than 35 in good health. The rearrangement joins TRBV5-1 to TRBJ2-1, with D possibly TRBD2 on 5 matching bases. Material for sequencing was memory (CD45RO+) T cells sorted from blood. The CDR3 coding sequence is TGCGCCAGCAGCTCGGGTACGGGGAGAATTTGGAATGAGCAGTTCTTC. Its protein product is CASSSGTGRIWNEQFF.